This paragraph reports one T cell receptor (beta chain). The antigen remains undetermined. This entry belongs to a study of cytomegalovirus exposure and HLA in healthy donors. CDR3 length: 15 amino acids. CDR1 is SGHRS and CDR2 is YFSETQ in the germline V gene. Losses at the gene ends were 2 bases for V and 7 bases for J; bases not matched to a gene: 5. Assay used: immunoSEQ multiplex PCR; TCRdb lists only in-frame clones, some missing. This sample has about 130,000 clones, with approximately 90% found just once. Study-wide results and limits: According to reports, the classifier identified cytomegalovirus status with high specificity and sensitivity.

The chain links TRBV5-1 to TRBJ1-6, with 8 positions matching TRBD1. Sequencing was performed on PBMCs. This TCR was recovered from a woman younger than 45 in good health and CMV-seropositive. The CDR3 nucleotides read TGCGCCAGCAGCTTACCGGGACAGGCCAATTCACCCCTCCACTTT. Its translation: CASSLPGQANSPLHF.